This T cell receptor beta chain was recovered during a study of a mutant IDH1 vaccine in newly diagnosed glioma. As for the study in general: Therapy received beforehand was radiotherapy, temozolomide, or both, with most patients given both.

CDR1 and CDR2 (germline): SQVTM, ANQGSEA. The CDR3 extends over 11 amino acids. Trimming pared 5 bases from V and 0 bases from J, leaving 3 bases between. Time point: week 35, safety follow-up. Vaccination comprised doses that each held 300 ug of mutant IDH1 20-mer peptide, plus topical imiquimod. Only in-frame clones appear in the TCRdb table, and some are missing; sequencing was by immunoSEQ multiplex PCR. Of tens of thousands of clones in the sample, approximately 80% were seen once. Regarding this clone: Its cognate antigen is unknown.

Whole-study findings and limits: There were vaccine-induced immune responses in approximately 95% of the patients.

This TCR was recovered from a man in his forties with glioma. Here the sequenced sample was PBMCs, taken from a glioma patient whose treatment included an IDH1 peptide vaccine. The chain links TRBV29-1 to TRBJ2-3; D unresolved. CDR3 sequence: CSVRSTDTQYF. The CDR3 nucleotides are TGCAGCGTTAGAAGCACAGATACGCAGTATTTT.